What follows describes a single T cell receptor beta chain. Its antigen remains unidentified. Genomic DNA per cell subset filled all wells of several immunoSEQ plates. Profiled with immunoSEQ multiplex PCR; TCRdb holds only in-frame clones, not every one. Among nearly 2 million clones listed, roughly 94% were seen once. The CDR3 spans 18 residues. Trimming took 8 bases from V and 3 from J; bases not matched to a gene: 14. The V gene's germline CDR1 is SEHNR and CDR2 FQNEAQ (reference sequence). This sample was included in a study of shared clonotypes between healthy human individuals. Study conclusions and caveats: Non-shared clonotypes displayed generation probabilities falling below those of clonotypes present in all four donors. Around 5% of naive CD4 clonotypes were common to several donors.

Naive CD8 cells, CD45RO-negative and positively selected for CCR7, excluded terminally differentiated effector memory CD45RA+ cells. Recent vaccinations or acute infections were absent in the healthy HIV-negative adult donors. Sample: naive CD8+ T cells sorted from blood. The sequence derives from a man aged 18 to 29 in good health. This sequence joins TRBV7-9 and TRBJ2-2; 11 nucleotides match TRBD2. CDR3: CASCPQLAGVRDTGELFF. The CDR3 nucleotides are TGTGCCAGCTGCCCCCAACTAGCGGGGGTTCGGGACACCGGGGAGCTGTTTTTT. Full variable domain (outside the CDR3, taken from reference TRBV7-9 and TRBJ2-2): DTGVSQNPRHKITKRGQNVTFRCDPISEHNRLYWYRQTLGQGPEFLTYFQNEAQLEKSRLLSDRFSAERPKGSFSTLEIQRTEQGDSAMYLCASCPQLAGVRDTGELFFGEGSRLTVL.